This T cell receptor (beta chain) was obtained from a study of a mutant IDH1 vaccine in newly diagnosed glioma. The ends were cut back, 0 bases at V and 7 bases at J, with 13 bases in the middle. Germline V lookup: CDR1 MNHEY, CDR2 SVGAGI. The CDR3 is 14 residues long. Regarding time point: week 5, during vaccination. Each vaccine dose was 300 ug of mutant IDH1 20-mer peptide, with topical imiquimod. The repertoire was sequenced with immunoSEQ multiplex PCR; TCRdb's copy has only in-frame clones and lacks some. Counted here are 50,000 to 55,000 clones, about 77% occurring once; the ten biggest clones make up over 4.5%. Turning to this clone: Its antigen is undetermined.

The sequencing used PBMCs, collected from a glioma patient whose treatment included an IDH1 peptide vaccine. This TCR was sampled from a man aged 45-65 years with glioma. The chain links TRBV6-5 to TRBJ2-7; weak D call: TRBD2 (5 bases). For the CDR3, the DNA is TGTGCCAGCAGTTACTCGAGGGTTGCGAGGGAGCAGTACTTC. Its protein product is CASSYSRVAREQYF.